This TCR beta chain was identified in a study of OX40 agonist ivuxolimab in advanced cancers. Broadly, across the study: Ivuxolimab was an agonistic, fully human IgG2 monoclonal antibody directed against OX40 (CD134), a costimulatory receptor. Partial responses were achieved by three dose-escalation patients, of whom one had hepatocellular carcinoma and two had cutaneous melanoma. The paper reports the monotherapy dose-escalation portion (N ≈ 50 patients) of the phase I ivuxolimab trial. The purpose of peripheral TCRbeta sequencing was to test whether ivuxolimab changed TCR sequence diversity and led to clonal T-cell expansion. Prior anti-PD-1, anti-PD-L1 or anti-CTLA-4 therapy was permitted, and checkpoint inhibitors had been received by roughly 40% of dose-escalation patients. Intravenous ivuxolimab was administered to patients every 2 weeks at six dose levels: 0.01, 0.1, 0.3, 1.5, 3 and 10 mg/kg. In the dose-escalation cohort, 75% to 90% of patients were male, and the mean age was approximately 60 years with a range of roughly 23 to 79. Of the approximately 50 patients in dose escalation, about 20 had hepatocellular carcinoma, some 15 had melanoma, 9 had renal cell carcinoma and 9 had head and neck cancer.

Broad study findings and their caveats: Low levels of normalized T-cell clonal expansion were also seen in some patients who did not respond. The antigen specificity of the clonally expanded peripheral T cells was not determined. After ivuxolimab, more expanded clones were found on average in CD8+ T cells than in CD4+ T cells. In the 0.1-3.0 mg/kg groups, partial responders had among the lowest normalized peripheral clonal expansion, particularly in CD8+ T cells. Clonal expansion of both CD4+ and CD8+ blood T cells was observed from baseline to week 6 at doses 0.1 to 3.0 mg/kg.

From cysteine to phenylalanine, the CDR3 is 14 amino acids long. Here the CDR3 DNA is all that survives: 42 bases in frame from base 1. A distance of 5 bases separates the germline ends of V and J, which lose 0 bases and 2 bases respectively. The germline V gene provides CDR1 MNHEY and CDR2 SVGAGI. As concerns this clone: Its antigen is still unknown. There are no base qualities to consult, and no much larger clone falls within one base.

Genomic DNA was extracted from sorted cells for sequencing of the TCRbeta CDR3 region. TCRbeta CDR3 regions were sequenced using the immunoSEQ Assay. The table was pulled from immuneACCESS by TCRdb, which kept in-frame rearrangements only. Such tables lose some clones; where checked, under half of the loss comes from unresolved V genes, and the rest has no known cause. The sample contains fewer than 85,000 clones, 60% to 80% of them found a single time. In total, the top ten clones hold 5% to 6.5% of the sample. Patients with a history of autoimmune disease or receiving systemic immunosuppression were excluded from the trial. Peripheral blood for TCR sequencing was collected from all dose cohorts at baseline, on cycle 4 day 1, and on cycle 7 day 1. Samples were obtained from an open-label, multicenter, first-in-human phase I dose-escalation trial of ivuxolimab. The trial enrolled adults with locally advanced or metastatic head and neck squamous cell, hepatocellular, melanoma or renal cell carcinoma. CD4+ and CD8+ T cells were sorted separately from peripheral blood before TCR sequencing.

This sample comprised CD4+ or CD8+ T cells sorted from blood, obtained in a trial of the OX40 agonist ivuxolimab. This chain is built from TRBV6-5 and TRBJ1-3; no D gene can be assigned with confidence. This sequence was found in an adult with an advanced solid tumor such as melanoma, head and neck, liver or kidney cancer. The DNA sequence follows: TGTGCCAGCAGTTACTCGGGGACTGGAAACACCATATATTTT. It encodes CASSYSGTGNTIYF.